This TCR beta chain was observed in a study of blood T cell dynamics during melanoma immunotherapy. CDR3 length equals 12 residues. Germline-derived CDR1 and CDR2 are MNHNS and SASEGT. V lost 2 bases to trimming and J lost 5 bases; unmatched junction nucleotides: 0. Sequencing was performed with immunoSEQ multiplex PCR; in TCRdb, only in-frame clones are kept and a portion is missing. The table lists about 10,000 clones, roughly nine tenths of them singletons. Time point specified: pre-treatment baseline. Sampling occurred pretreatment (T0) and at week 3 (W3), after cycle one of checkpoint blockade. The chain employs TRBV6-1 and TRBJ2-7; 7 nucleotides match TRBD1. The sequence came from a human donor with melanoma. Sequenced material: blood, taken from a patient treated with checkpoint blockade. CDR3 sequence (DNA): TGTGCCAGCAGTGAACAGGGGGACGAGCAGTACGTC. It translates to CASSEQGDEQYV.